A single sample is the source of the 17 T cell receptor beta chains below, sequenced in a study of T cell repertoires in cytomegalovirus infection. These TCRs are of unknown antigen specificity. TCRdb processed the reads anew with MiXCR; each CDR3 protein has one entry. The sample has about 360,000 distinct CDR3 sequences; nearly 35% are singletons. Sequencing used cultured PBMCs, obtained from culture after CMV antigen stimulation. Receptors were obtained from a human donor in good health (CMV status not recorded). Some clones in this sample may be carry-over from other donors' samples.

The chain joins TRBV11-2 to TRBJ1-3; D ambiguous. Germline V gene sequence: CDR1 SGHAT, CDR2 FQNNGV. This CDR3 contains 15 residues. Trimming shortened V by 0 bases and J by 0 bases, and 6 bases separated the two germline ends. In DNA, the CDR3 is TGTGCCAGCAGCTTAGAACAGTACTCTGGAAACACCATATATTTT. It codes for CASSLEQYSGNTIYF.

The V call is TRBV6-2 or TRBV6-3, the J call TRBJ2-1; D remains unclear. Between the trimmed V and J ends, which lost 7 bases and 11 bases, there was a span of 18 bases. The CDR3 extends over 13 amino acids. From germline, CDR1 is MNHEY and CDR2 SVGEGT. CDR3 coding DNA: TGTGCCAGCACCAGCCTCGCCCCCAGGAAGCAGTTCTTC. Protein: CASTSLAPRKQFF.

The genes are TRBV7-2 and TRBJ1-1, with D perhaps matching TRBD1 (5 bases). Per germline, CDR1 SGHTA and CDR2 FQGNSA. The CDR3 totals 15 residues. V was cut by 5 bases and J by 2 bases, with 15 bases left in between. Written as DNA, the CDR3 is TGTGCCAGCAGCCCGGAGGGACGGAGAAACACTGAAGCTTTCTTT. It codes for CASSPEGRRNTEAFF.

This rearrangement joins TRBV19 to TRBJ2-2; maybe TRBD2 (6 bases). Per the germline V gene, CDR1 is LNHDA and CDR2 is SQIVND (reference sequence). The CDR3 consists of 16 residues. The germline V and J ends were trimmed by 3 bases and 5 bases, with 16 bases remaining between them. CDR3: CASSIYTSSGTGELFF. The CDR3 coding sequence is TGTGCCAGTAGTATCTACACTAGCTCGGGAACCGGGGAGCTGTTTTTT.

The genes are TRBV14 and TRBJ2-3, with 9 bases identical to TRBD1. Germline V gene data show CDR1 as SGHDN and CDR2 as FVKESK. With V trimmed by 3 bases and J by 4 bases, 11 bases remained unmatched. This CDR3 contains 17 residues. The CDR3 bases are TGTGCCAGCAGCCACGCGAAGCCGGGACAGGGACCAGATACGCAGTATTTT. Translating gives CASSHAKPGQGPDTQYF.

The chain links TRBV28 to TRBJ2-5; 7 bases map to TRBD2. The CDR3 covers 15 residues. V was clipped by 7 bases and J by 1 base; unmatched bases: 9. Per the germline V gene, CDR1 is MDHEN and CDR2 is SYDVKM. The chain's CDR3 is CASNGGGRSQETQYF. In nucleotides, the CDR3 is TGTGCCAGCAATGGGGGGGGACGGTCCCAAGAGACCCAGTACTTC.

V is TRBV4-1 and J is TRBJ2-3, with D unclear. Germline CDR1 and CDR2: MGHRA and YSYEKL. CDR3 size: 16 residues. Deletions cut 1 base from V and 6 bases from J, with 17 bases between. In DNA form, the CDR3 reads TGCGCCAGCAGCCAAGGCCCCCATATTGCAGGTGATACGCAGTATTTT. Its protein is CASSQGPHIAGDTQYF.

The chain recombines TRBV6-8 with TRBJ1-5, with 7 bases matching TRBD1. With V trimmed by 6 bases and J by 5 bases, 7 bases remained unmatched. The CDR3 runs 14 residues. Germline V gives CDR1 MNHGY, CDR2 SAAAGT. The CDR3 loop is CASRIQGRHQPQHF. For the CDR3, the DNA is TGTGCCAGCAGGATACAGGGGAGGCATCAGCCCCAGCATTTT.

In its sample, this clonotype was seen a few times. The rearrangement links TRBV12-3 or TRBV12-4 to TRBJ2-3, with 9 bases identical to TRBD2. With V trimmed by 3 bases and J by 5 bases, 6 bases remained unmatched. This CDR3 has 15 residues. The DNA of the CDR3 is TGTGCCAGCAGTTTCTCGACTAGCGGTATAGATACGCAGTATTTT. Protein product: CASSFSTSGIDTQYF.

This clonotype was detected a few times. The gene calls are TRBV6-5 and TRBJ2-2, with TRBD1 identical over 10 bases. CDR3 size: 16 residues. Looked up from germline, CDR1 is MNHEY and CDR2 is SVGAGI. Trimming took 6 bases from V and 4 from J; bases not matched to a gene: 8. The CDR3 loop reads CASRRDRGVSTGELFF. The CDR3 DNA sequence: TGTGCCAGCAGGAGGGACAGGGGAGTGTCCACCGGGGAGCTGTTTTTT.

This clonotype has a handful of counts. The J gene is TRBJ1-1, the V gene TRBV6-5, with 7 positions matching TRBD1. The J segment lost 0 bases and the V segment lost 2 bases, leaving 6 bases of the junction unmatched. This CDR3 spans 16 amino acids. Germline V gene lookup returns CDR1 MNHEY and CDR2 SVGAGI. The CDR3 spells CASSYETGLMNTEAFF. In DNA form, the CDR3 reads TGTGCCAGCAGTTACGAGACAGGGCTGATGAACACTGAAGCTTTCTTT.

V is TRBV7-2 and J is TRBJ2-1, with 9 bases identical to TRBD2. From germline, CDR1 is SGHTA and CDR2 FQGNSA. The CDR3 is 16 amino acids. The V and J ends lost 0 bases and 2 bases, in that order; junction bases with no gene match: 2. The CDR3, as DNA: TGTGCCAGCAGCTTAGCGACTAGCGGCCCCTACAATGAGCAGTTCTTC. Amino acids: CASSLATSGPYNEQFF.

This clonotype was seen many times. The rearrangement uses TRBV7-2 and TRBJ2-7; D is ambiguous. The V gene's germline CDR1 is SGHTA and CDR2 FQGNSA. This CDR3 region has 14 residues. Trimming removed 1 base from V and 3 bases from J, with 10 bases in between. CDR3 sequence reads: CASSLEYYSYEQYF. For the CDR3, the DNA is TGTGCCAGCAGCTTAGAGTACTATAGCTACGAGCAGTACTTC.

This clonotype showed up just a few times. The chain recombines TRBV10-3 with TRBJ2-5; D remains unclear. There are 12 residues in the CDR3. Germline CDR1 reads ENHRY; CDR2 reads SYGVKD. Trimming removed 8 bases at V and 2 bases at J, with 9 bases between. CDR3 in amino acids: CAIGSGQETQYF. For the CDR3, the DNA is TGTGCCATCGGAAGTGGACAAGAGACCCAGTACTTC.

The chain has TRBV27 and TRBJ2-7; either TRBD1 or TRBD2 may supply D (6 bases each). V shed 4 bases and J shed 1 base, with 14 bases lying between them. CDR1 and CDR2 from the germline V gene are MNHEY and SMNVEV (reference sequence). This CDR3 contains 15 residues. CDR3 in amino acids: CASSSLGGSSYEQYF. DNA of the CDR3: TGTGCCAGCAGTTCCCTCGGGGGCTCGTCCTACGAGCAGTACTTC.

This clonotype was seen a handful of times. J is TRBJ2-1 and V is TRBV4-3; D gene unclear. Germline assignment: CDR1 LGHNA and CDR2 YSLEER. Trimming removed 2 bases at V and 0 bases at J, with 23 bases between. This CDR3 comprises 20 residues. The CDR3 DNA follows: TGCGCCAGCAGCCAATACGCCGGGCCCCTTGGGATAGGCTCCTACAATGAGCAGTTCTTC. It specifies CASSQYAGPLGIGSYNEQFF.

The V and J genes are TRBV7-6 and TRBJ2-5; 9 bases are a match to TRBD1. The CDR3 spans 16 residues. Germline CDR1 and CDR2: SGHVS and FNYEAQ. The ends lost 1 base at V and 3 bases at J; junction bases unmatched: 6. The DNA of the CDR3 is TGTGCCAGCAGCTTAGTATCGGGACAGGGTAAAGAGACCCAGTACTTC. It specifies CASSLVSGQGKETQYF.